A single sample gave rise to the 17 T cell receptor beta chains below, sequenced in a study of tumor-infiltrating lymphocytes in primary liver carcinoma. Unsorted bulk tissue, roughly 19-33 mg of it, served as the source for co-extraction of RNA and DNA. Priming with a constant-region primer yielded TCR beta cDNA from about 500 ng total RNA. Nested multiplex PCR, run for three rounds with slightly modified ARM-PCR, yielded TCR beta libraries. Forward primers for TRBV1-TRBV30 and a C-beta reverse primer served the first two PCR rounds, at roughly 10 cycles each. TCRdb called the multiplex PCR reads again in MiXCR, with one record for every CDR3 protein. The sample lists tens of thousands of distinct CDR3 sequences, approximately 71% occurring once. Sequencing was carried out using tumor-adjacent normal liver tissue. The receptors derive from a woman in her 30s with primary liver carcinoma and hepatitis B virus infection.

This clonotype was seen ten or more times. The rearrangement uses TRBV10-3 and TRBJ2-1; unclear D gene. Germline CDR1 is ENHRY and CDR2 is SYGVKD. This CDR3 has 13 residues. V was trimmed by 4 bases and J by 8 bases, leaving 12 bases between them. The CDR3 is CAISAAPLDEQFF. Here the CDR3 DNA reads TGTGCCATCAGTGCTGCCCCCTTGGATGAGCAGTTCTTC.

This clonotype came up many times. The V and J genes are TRBV25-1 and TRBJ1-1; tentative D call: TRBD1 (5 bases). CDR3 length equals 14 residues. The V gene lost 0 bases and the J gene lost 10 bases, with 15 bases spanning the gap. From germline, CDR1 is MGHDK and CDR2 SYGVNS. The CDR3 sequence is CASSEYIMGQRAFF. The CDR3 nucleotides read TGTGCCAGCAGTGAATATATTATGGGGCAGCGAGCTTTCTTT. Looking up the rest from reference TRBV25-1 and TRBJ1-1 gives the full variable domain: EADIYQTPRYLVIGTGKKITLECSQTMGHDKMYWYQQDPGMELHLIHYSYGVNSTEKGDLSSESTVSRIRTEHFPLTLESARPSHTSQYLCASSEYIMGQRAFFGQGTRLTVV.

Ten or more counts support this clonotype. This CDR3 reads CSVADSGAGGRGTEAFF. CDR3 coding DNA: TGCAGCGTTGCTGATTCCGGGGCAGGGGGACGGGGCACTGAAGCTTTCTTT. This chain joins TRBV29-1 and TRBJ1-1; TRBD1 matches 7 bases. Germline V gene lookup returns CDR1 SQVTM and CDR2 ANQGSEA. V was clipped by 4 bases and J by 4 bases; unmatched bases: 18. This CDR3 is 17 amino acids long.

This clonotype was seen at least ten times. V is TRBV4-2 and J is TRBJ2-2; no definite D call. The V gene's germline CDR1 is LGHNA and CDR2 YNFKEQ. This CDR3 has 14 amino acids. V was trimmed by 2 bases and J by 3 bases, leaving 7 bases between them. The CDR3 loop reads CASSQRRDTGELFF. In DNA form, the CDR3 reads TGTGCCAGCAGCCAACGCCGGGACACCGGGGAGCTGTTTTTT.

The DNA of the CDR3 is TGTGCCAGCAGCTTAGGAGGGGGAGAGCCTGGTGATATACAGTATTTT. Translation: CASSLGGGEPGDIQYF. The J gene is TRBJ2-3, the V gene TRBV7-8, with D possibly being TRBD1 (6 bases). The CDR3 sequence is 16 residues long. The V gene's germline CDR1 is SGHVS and CDR2 FQNEAQ. The V end was cut by 1 base, the J end by 12 bases, with 23 bases between. Complete variable domain (other parts from reference TRBV7-8 and TRBJ2-3): GAGVSQSPRYKVAKRGQDVALRCDPISGHVSLFWYQQALGQGPEFLTYFQNEAQLDKSGLPSDRFFAERPEGSVSTLKIQRTQQEDSAVYLCASSLGGGEPGDIQYFGPGTRLTVL.

This clonotype was found a few times. Germline is not matched at one junction end, which may reflect a read error. The chain carries TRBV28 and TRBJ2-2; D gene unclear. The CDR3 length is 13 residues. Germline V gene lookup returns CDR1 MDHEN and CDR2 SYDVKM. For the CDR3, the DNA is TGTGCCAGCAGTTTATCCGGCACCCGGGAGCTGTTTTTT. This sequence encodes CASSLSGTRELFF.

Worth noting for this clonotype: Since the CDR3 does not end with the conserved phenylalanine or tryptophan, this likely comes from a read error. The DNA is omitted, as the CDR3 cannot be located on it reliably, and the CDR3 follows TCRdb's listing. The chain recombines TRBV4-3 with TRBJ1-2. Termini included, the CDR3 measures 14 amino acids. Germline V CDR1 and CDR2: LGHNA, YSLEER. The CDR3 sequence is CASSAGLEIYGYII.

About this clonotype itself: One end of the junction varies from germline; a read error may be responsible. The chain uses TRBV6-1 and TRBJ1-5, with TRBD1 identical over 7 bases. Germline V gives CDR1 MNHNS, CDR2 SASEGT. The CDR3 totals 16 residues. Here the CDR3 reads CASNEQGSVPSQSQHF. The CDR3 DNA sequence: TGTGCCAGCAATGAACAGGGGAGCGTCCCCAGTCAGTCCCAGCATTTT.

This sequence joins TRBV29-1 and TRBJ2-5; 8 nucleotides agree with TRBD1. Germline V gene lookup returns CDR1 SQVTM and CDR2 ANQGSEA. The V gene end was trimmed by 7 bases and the J gene end by 5 bases; junction bases not matched to a gene: 6. This CDR3 is built from 12 residues. In DNA form, the CDR3 reads TGCAGCGGCAGGACAGGGAGGGAGACCCAGTACTTC. Amino acids: CSGRTGRETQYF.

This clonotype was found once. The chain links TRBV29-1 to TRBJ2-7, with TRBD2 identical over 8 bases. Germline V gene lookup returns CDR1 SQVTM and CDR2 ANQGSEA. CDR3 length: 17 residues. The trim removed 4 bases at V and 5 bases at J, leaving 19 bases unmatched. The CDR3 protein is CSVVHPREGRPVNEQYF. CDR3 DNA sequence: TGCAGCGTTGTCCATCCTCGGGAGGGTAGGCCAGTAAACGAGCAGTACTTC.

This rearrangement joins TRBV4-2 to TRBJ2-1; D gene unclear. V was cut by 10 bases and J by 0 bases, with 25 bases left in between. CDR1 is LGHNA and CDR2 is YNFKEQ in the germline V gene. There are 18 residues in the CDR3. The CDR3 sequence: CANGQVVSVRSSYNEQFF. The CDR3 nucleotides read TGTGCCAACGGCCAAGTAGTGAGCGTCCGAAGCTCCTACAATGAGCAGTTCTTC.

This clonotype has at least ten counts. The rearrangement uses TRBV7-8 and TRBJ2-5; D could derive from TRBD1 or TRBD2 (5 bases each). V was shortened by 4 bases and J by 5 bases, with 11 bases between the two germline ends. The V gene's germline CDR1 is SGHVS and CDR2 FQNEAQ. The CDR3 runs to 13 residues. For the CDR3, the DNA is TGTGCCAGCAGCTCTCGGGGCTGGGAGACCCAGTACTTC. Translation gives CASSSRGWETQYF.

Note on this clonotype: At one end, the junction sequence differs from germline, possibly due to a read error. The chain carries TRBV29-1 and TRBJ1-2; D unclear. The CDR3 covers 13 residues. CDR1 and CDR2 (germline): SQVTM, ANQGSEA. CDR3 sequence reads: CSALPGSGYSYTF. CDR3 bases: TGCAGTGCACTCCCTGGTTCCGGCTATAGCTACACCTTC.

A note on this clonotype: One end of the junction varies from germline; a read error may be responsible. The DNA for the CDR3 is TGTGTCAGCAGCCCGGGTACCGACACCTGGGAGCTGCTTTTT. It codes for CVSSPGTDTWELLF. The rearrangement links TRBV6-1 to TRBJ2-2; D may be TRBD2 (5 bases). From germline, CDR1 is MNHNS and CDR2 SASEGT. This CDR3 is 14 amino acids long.

The sample holds many counts of this clonotype. The chain combines TRBV13 with TRBJ2-5, with 7 bases that match TRBD1. This CDR3 has 14 residues. V shed 5 bases, J shed 3 bases, and the junction held 6 bases outside the gene matches. Germline values: CDR1 PRHDT, CDR2 FYEKMQ (reference sequence). The CDR3 loop reads CASSLTQGEETQYF. The DNA of the CDR3 is TGTGCCAGCAGCCTCACTCAGGGGGAAGAGACCCAGTACTTC.

The chain couples TRBV6-5 to TRBJ2-1; no clear D gene. Germline CDR1 reads MNHEY; CDR2 reads SVGAGI. Trimming removed 7 bases from V and 7 bases from J, with 20 bases in between. The length of the CDR3 is 15 residues. This CDR3 reads CASTLTVPGVNEQFF. The CDR3 DNA reads TGTGCCAGCACCCTAACCGTGCCGGGTGTGAATGAGCAGTTCTTC.

The chain is built from TRBV7-8 and TRBJ2-7; D unresolved. V lost 6 bases to trimming and J lost 5 bases, with 17 bases between them. Germline CDR1 reads SGHVS; CDR2 reads FQNEAQ. This CDR3 is 14 amino acids long. CDR3 protein: CASSALVLSHEQYF. CDR3 DNA sequence: TGTGCCAGCAGTGCCCTCGTGTTGTCCCACGAGCAGTACTTC.